The source of this T cell receptor beta chain is a study of T cell repertoires and HLA-DP antigens (dated by TCRdb to between 2017 and 2018). Regarding the complete study: The study used an in vitro model of CD4+ T cell alloreactivity against allogeneic HLA-DP presented by transduced HeLa cells. One alloantigen differed from self by one peptide-binding groove amino acid, whereas the other differed by ten, modelling structurally similar versus dissimilar alloantigens. The three donors were two male and one female, with ages ranging from the 18-to-29 to the 60-to-69 age band. On average, around 200 ng of DNA went in for sorted CD137+CD4+ samples, versus 950 to 1,500 ng for pre-culture CD4+ samples. The paper as a whole reports these results and caveats: Separate analysis of naive and memory CD4+ repertoires was not performed. Clones undetected before culture had an average cumulative frequency of roughly 35% against one allele versus 50% to 55% against the other. Similar clonality (about 0.41) was observed for sorted CD137+ cells against both alloantigens, and this clonality was much higher than that observed in pre-culture samples (around 0.036). The study was limited by having only a few donors, by relying on a non-physiological HeLa antigen-presenting system, and by using total CD4+ responder cells.

TCRB CDR3 regions were amplified with the immunoSEQ multiplex PCR using forward primers for 54 TRBV segments and reverse primers for 13 TRBJ segments. Pre-culture CD4+ samples were sequenced at deep resolution, targeting under 250,000 T cell genomes. Sequencing of the amplicons on an Illumina HiSeq System generated 87 bp reads spanning the CDR3. Per the authors' processing: Reads were corrected for PCR and sequencing errors, and CDR3 regions were defined by alignment to IMGT reference sequences. Synthetic template pools were used to estimate template counts and unique rearrangement counts. Clonality was computed as 1 minus Pielou's evenness. Richness was estimated with the Daley-Smith estimator. Morisita's index served as the measure of repertoire overlap. A clone counted as low-abundance if it appeared in cultured samples but went undetected in the pre-culture repertoire of the same donor. TCRdb re-hosts the immuneACCESS table, in-frame sequences only. Its copies lack some clones; in the studies checked, an unresolved V gene accounts for under half of them, and the cause for the rest is not known. V, J and clone size reflect that table, while D and trimming were determined from the DNA. Recorded for this sample are around 110,000 clones; around 93% of them occurred a single time. 0.25% to 0.3% of the sample comes from the top ten.

Magnetic bead negative selection was used to isolate untouched CD4+ T cells from Ficoll-separated PBMC, with purity averaging approximately 98%. Using magnetic beads, untouched CD4+ T cells were isolated from Ficoll-separated PBMC at 95% to 98% purity, with only negligible CD8+ contamination. Peripheral blood mononuclear cells were supplied by the buffy coats of a few healthy blood donors, who served as the study donors. CMV seronegative status was shared by all three donors. The DNeasy Blood & Tissue Kit was used for extraction of genomic DNA. Genomic DNA from sorted CD137+CD4+ cells and from pre-culture CD4+ baseline samples of each subject was subjected to TCRB sequencing. On this clone itself: No cognate antigen has been identified for it. Base qualities are not recorded, but no much larger clone differs from it by a single base.

V is cut by 0 bases and J by 1 base, and the space between the germline ends is 9 bases. CDR1 and CDR2 are read off the germline V gene as SQVTM and ANQGSEA. The CDR3 starts with the cysteine, ends with the phenylalanine, and has 15 residues. This entry keeps only the CDR3 DNA: 45 bases, framed from base 1. The receptor chain draws on TRBV29-1 and TRBJ2-2; TRBD2 is a weak D gene call, 6 bases matching. The sequence came from a woman younger than 35 in good health and CMV-seronegative. The sample taken for sequencing was CD4+ T cells from PBMCs. The sequence in DNA is TGCAGCGTTGAAGATAGGCGGGGGAACACCGGGGAGCTGTTTTTT. It translates as CSVEDRRGNTGELFF.